This T cell receptor (beta chain) was observed in a study of blood T cell repertoires in COVID-19. Study background: The study drew acute and convalescent COVID-19 samples from the United States, Italy and Spain. Sources were T cells, B-cell-depleted T cells, or PBMCs; the material itself was cDNA or gDNA.

The germline V gene encodes CDR1 MNHEY and CDR2 SVGAGI. The CDR3 runs 15 residues. With V trimmed by 9 bases and J by 2 bases, 5 bases remained unmatched. Study processing details: Nucleated cell number was recorded as an estimate derived from reference gene primer amplification. Assay: immunoSEQ multiplex PCR; the TCRdb copy retains only in-frame clones and omits some. V, J and clone size are those of that table, while D and trimming were read from the DNA. Of about 350,000 clones in the sample, roughly 89% were seen once. The clonotype originates from a woman under 30 who had recovered from COVID-19. The sequenced sample consisted of peripheral blood. The chain combines TRBV6-5 with TRBJ2-3; 13 bases map to TRBD2. The CDR3 DNA sequence: TGTGCCAGTTCCGGGACTAGCGGGAACACAGATACGCAGTATTTT. The encoded protein is CASSGTSGNTDTQYF.